This T cell receptor beta chain was sequenced in a study of cytomegalovirus exposure and HLA in healthy donors. Study-wide context: Approximately 85 million unique TCRs from HLA-typed donors were held in an early release of data.

The PCR made use of 60 Vbeta and 13 Jbeta primers. TCRdb's table, derived via immunoSEQ multiplex PCR, lists solely in-frame clones and lacks some. This table holds under 40,000 clones. This CDR3 is built from 14 residues. In germline, CDR1 is SEHNR, CDR2 FQNEAQ (reference sequence). The V gene lost 6 bases and the J gene lost 2 bases, with 13 bases spanning the gap. Whole-study findings and limits: Some V segments, TRBV6-2 and TRBV6-3 among them, were indistinguishable and were therefore excluded. The authors confirmed in vitro that a few CMV-associated chains were specific for CMV antigens. A later analysis linked around 15,000 TCR beta sequences to HLA alleles at 0.05 false discovery rate.

As concerns this clone: As yet, its antigen is unknown.

This chain connects TRBV7-9 to TRBJ1-2, with D hard to call. Sequencing input: PBMCs. The sequence was obtained from a woman aged 40 to 55 in good health and CMV-seropositive. The CDR3 reads CASSNNQVNYGYTF. In DNA form, the CDR3 reads TGTGCCAGCAGTAACAACCAGGTGAACTATGGCTACACCTTC.